The rows below give T cell receptor beta chains drawn from one sample of a study of cytomegalovirus exposure and HLA in healthy donors. Libraries were prepared by immunoSEQ multiplex PCR; TCRdb keeps only in-frame clonotypes and omits some of them. The sample records over 85,000 clones, roughly 79% being singletons. Sequenced sample: PBMCs. Receptors were obtained from a man younger than 45 in good health and CMV-seronegative. CDR3s include the opening cysteine and the closing phenylalanine or tryptophan. The order of the fields is V gene, J gene, CDR3 length, D gene, clone size, CDR3 DNA, CDR3 protein. D genes are given only for firm matches. A clone size is listed for some rows: how often the clone was seen (once, few, many), or a class if it is expanded.

TRBV19,TRBJ1-1,15,TRBD1,-,TGTGCCAGTGGGGATACAGGGGCTCGGGACACTGAAGCTTTCTTT,CASGDTGARDTEAFF
TRBV7-6,TRBJ2-1,15,TRBD1,-,TGTGCCAGCAGCTCCTCGGGGACAGGGGTCCATGAGCAGTTCTTC,CASSSSGTGVHEQFF
TRBV7-6,TRBJ2-3,15,TRBD1,-,TGTGCCAGCAGATCTTGGGGGACAGGGGTAGATACGCAGTATTTT,CASRSWGTGVDTQYF
TRBV5-1,TRBJ2-3,14,TRBD2,-,TGCGCCAGCAGCAAGGGACTAGCAGCAGATACGCAGTATTTT,CASSKGLAADTQYF
TRBV20-1,TRBJ2-1,11,-,-,TGCAGTGCTAGAGCGGGTGCTGAGCAGTTCTTC,CSARAGAEQFF
TRBV6-5,TRBJ1-5,12,-,-,TGTGCCAGCAGTCTAGGCTATCAGCCCCAGCATTTT,CASSLGYQPQHF
TRBV7-3,TRBJ2-3,19,TRBD2,-,TGTGCCAGCAGCTTAAATGGCCCGATTGGCGGGAGGGGGGCAGATACGCAGTATTTT,CASSLNGPIGGRGADTQYF
TRBV10-3,TRBJ2-1,17,TRBD2,-,TGTGCCATCAGTGAGTCTCGAGCGGGGGGCTCCTACAATGAGCAGTTCTTC,CAISESRAGGSYNEQFF
TRBV6-4,TRBJ2-2,13,-,-,TGTGCCAGCAGCCCTTCCAACACCGGGGAGCTGTTTTTT,CASSPSNTGELFF
TRBV10-3,TRBJ2-7,15,-,-,TGTGCCACTAGCCGAGGGGGAGACGTCTCCTACGAGCAGTACTTC,CATSRGGDVSYEQYF
TRBV2,TRBJ2-5,14,-,-,TGTGCCAGCATCCCGTTTTCCGCGAGGGAGACCCAGTACTTC,CASIPFSARETQYF
TRBV7-9,TRBJ2-1,15,TRBD2,-,TGTTCCAGCAGCCTTAGGGGACTAGCTCGCAATGAGCAGTTCTTC,CSSSLRGLARNEQFF
TRBV6-1,TRBJ1-1,15,-,-,TGTGCCAGCAGTGAAAGAAAGGGGTTTAACACTGAAGCTTTCTTT,CASSERKGFNTEAFF
TRBV7-6,TRBJ2-3,14,TRBD1,-,TGTGCCAGCAGCTCAACAGGGGGCACAGGTACGCAGTATTTT,CASSSTGGTGTQYF
TRBV27,TRBJ1-5,14,-,-,TGTGCCAGCAGGTTACAGGTCGGCGATCAGCCCCAGCATTTT,CASRLQVGDQPQHF
TRBV9,TRBJ2-1,14,TRBD2,-,TGTGCCAGCAGCGTAGCTGGGGGAGCGGGGGAGCAGTTCTTC,CASSVAGGAGEQFF
TRBV7-7,TRBJ2-3,15,-,-,TGTGCCAGCAGCTTAGGGGCAGGGGGGACAGATACGCAGTATTTT,CASSLGAGGTDTQYF
TRBV11-2,TRBJ2-5,18,TRBD2,-,TGTGCCAGCAGCTTGGGGCGTCTAGCGGGCGCCCAGGGAGAGACCCAGTACTTC,CASSLGRLAGAQGETQYF
TRBV5-6,TRBJ1-5,15,TRBD1,-,TGTGCCAGCAGCCGGGTGGGACAGACCTTTCAGCCCCAGCATTTT,CASSRVGQTFQPQHF
TRBV25-1,TRBJ2-1,14,-,-,TGTGCCAGCATAGGCGGGACCCTCTGGAATGAGCAGTTCTTC,CASIGGTLWNEQFF
TRBV5-1,TRBJ1-2,15,TRBD1,-,TGCGCCAGCAGCCCGGAGGGGGCAGGGTACGGTGGCTACACCTTC,CASSPEGAGYGGYTF
TRBV19,TRBJ1-5,14,TRBD1,-,TGTGCCAGTAGTACTGGACAGGGGGATCAGCCCCAGCATTTT,CASSTGQGDQPQHF
TRBV18,TRBJ1-2,17,TRBD1,-,TGTGCCAGCTCACCACGGGACAGGGTACCGGATAACTATGGCTACACCTTC,CASSPRDRVPDNYGYTF
TRBV5-1,TRBJ2-7,15,-,-,TGCGCCAGCAGCTTGGTGTCAGGTCAGGACTACGAGCAGTACTTC,CASSLVSGQDYEQYF
TRBV6-1,TRBJ1-2,15,TRBD1,-,TGTGCCAGCAGTGAATCAGGGGGCGCTCGCTATGGCTACACCTTC,CASSESGGARYGYTF
TRBV14,TRBJ1-2,14,-,-,TGTGCCAGCAGCCAAGACCTGGGGAGTAAAGGCTACACCTTC,CASSQDLGSKGYTF
TRBV6-5,TRBJ1-3,16,TRBD1,-,TGTGCCAGCAGTTACGGAGCACAGGGGCCTGGAAACACCATATATTTT,CASSYGAQGPGNTIYF
TRBV7-9,TRBJ1-2,12,-,once,TGTGCCAGCAGCTTATCAGGGCTTGGCTACACCTTC,CASSLSGLGYTF
TRBV27,TRBJ2-7,18,TRBD2,-,TGTGCCAGCAGTTTATGGGGGACTAGCGGGGGCCCCACCTACGAGCAGTACTTC,CASSLWGTSGGPTYEQYF
TRBV6-4,TRBJ2-3,13,-,-,TGTGCCAGCAGTGGGACAGGCACAGATACGCAGTATTTT,CASSGTGTDTQYF
TRBV25-1,TRBJ1-2,14,-,-,TGTGCCAGCAGTGACAGGGGCTTTACCTATGGCTACACCTTC,CASSDRGFTYGYTF
TRBV6-1,TRBJ1-1,11,-,-,TGTGCCACCACAGTGAACACTGAAGCTTTCTTT,CATTVNTEAFF
TRBV19,TRBJ2-7,14,TRBD2,once,TGTGCCAGTAGTCCAAGCGGGGGCCCCTACGAGCAGTACTTC,CASSPSGGPYEQYF
TRBV9,TRBJ1-1,15,TRBD1,-,TGTGCCAGCAGCCGGATGCGTGGGACAGGGGGTGAAGCTTTCTTT,CASSRMRGTGGEAFF
TRBV27,TRBJ2-1,20,TRBD2,-,TGTGCCAGCAGTTTAAAGGGCCAACTAGCGGGAGGTATACCCCACAATGAGCAGTTCTTC,CASSLKGQLAGGIPHNEQFF
TRBV7-9,TRBJ1-5,15,-,-,TGTGCCAGCAGCTTAGCGAATGGGGCCAATCAGCCCCAGCATTTT,CASSLANGANQPQHF
TRBV19,TRBJ2-7,16,TRBD1,-,TGTGCCAGTAGTATCGCTCAGGGGGAAGACTACTACGAGCAGTACTTC,CASSIAQGEDYYEQYF
TRBV7-9,TRBJ1-1,14,TRBD1,-,TGTGCCAGCAGCTTAAACAGGGGGAACACTGAAGCTTTCTTT,CASSLNRGNTEAFF
TRBV7-9,TRBJ2-5,16,TRBD2,-,TGTGCCAGCAGCTTAGGTCGGACTAGCGGGAAAGAGACCCAGTACTTC,CASSLGRTSGKETQYF
TRBV7-3,TRBJ2-2,13,-,-,TGTGCCAGCAGCCCCGAGCCCACCGGGGAGCTGTTTTTT,CASSPEPTGELFF
TRBV9,TRBJ2-7,13,TRBD1,-,TGTGCCAGCAGCCCTACAGGGGTGGGCGAGCAGTACTTC,CASSPTGVGEQYF
TRBV25-1,TRBJ1-2,16,TRBD1,few,TGTGCCAGCAGCCCCCGGGCAGGGGGCGAAAGTTTAGGCTACACCTTC,CASSPRAGGESLGYTF
TRBV27,TRBJ2-1,14,-,-,TGTGCCAGCAGTTTCTACCCGACAGCCGATGAGCAGTTCTTC,CASSFYPTADEQFF
TRBV27,TRBJ1-1,13,-,-,TGTGCCAGCAGTCCACACATGGACACTGAAGCTTTCTTT,CASSPHMDTEAFF
TRBV25-1,TRBJ1-5,14,TRBD1,few,TGTGCCAGCAGTCTAGAGGGGGCTAATCAGCCCCAGCATTTT,CASSLEGANQPQHF
TRBV11-3,TRBJ2-2,18,TRBD1,-,TGTGCCAGCAGCCCAGGGGGTGGGACCGACAGTCGTGCCGGGGAGCTGTTTTTT,CASSPGGGTDSRAGELFF
TRBV9,TRBJ1-1,14,-,-,TGTGCCAGCAGCGTAGCAGTGGTGAACACTGAAGCTTTCTTT,CASSVAVVNTEAFF
TRBV7-8,TRBJ1-1,16,TRBD1,-,TGTGCCAGCAGCTTCCGACAGGGGGCTTTAGGCACTGAAGCTTTCTTT,CASSFRQGALGTEAFF
TRBV6-5,TRBJ1-5,15,TRBD1,-,TGTGCCAGCACCAAAACAGGGGGCGCGGGTCAGCCCCAGCATTTT,CASTKTGGAGQPQHF
TRBV4-2,TRBJ2-7,15,-,-,TGTGCCAGCAGCCAAGTGAATAGGGGGTCCTACGAGCAGTACTTC,CASSQVNRGSYEQYF
TRBV5-5,TRBJ1-1,15,-,-,TGTGCCAGCAGAGGCGGGGAAAACATGGGGGCTGAAGCTTTCTTT,CASRGGENMGAEAFF
TRBV11-3,TRBJ2-2,16,TRBD2,-,TGTGCCAGCAGCTTAGAGCTAGCGGGAGGCGGGAGGGAGCTGTTTTTT,CASSLELAGGGRELFF
TRBV18,TRBJ1-6,15,-,many,TGTGCCAGCTCAGGTTTAACACAGAATAATTCACCCCTCCACTTT,CASSGLTQNNSPLHF
TRBV5-5,TRBJ2-2,13,-,few,TGTGCCAGCAGCTTTTGGGGGGCCGGGGAGCTGTTTTTT,CASSFWGAGELFF
TRBV5-1,TRBJ1-5,14,-,-,TGCGCCAGCAGCGTGGGCGGGGATGGCCAGCCCCAGCATTTT,CASSVGGDGQPQHF